This is a list of T cell receptor beta chains from one sample in a study of blood T cell repertoires in COVID-19. Generated by immunoSEQ multiplex PCR, the TCRdb table keeps only in-frame clones and is missing some. Of over 50,000 clones detected, 91% appear once; the ten largest clones hold around 6.9%. Sequencing input: peripheral blood. The receptors come from a man over 45 with active COVID-19. Both conserved end residues are part of each CDR3. Fields, in order: CDR3 protein, CDR3 DNA, D gene, V gene, clone size, J gene. A D gene is named only where the DNA matches it firmly. Not all rows give a size; the values are once, few, many and, for expanded clones, a class.

CDR3aa: CASSQAAGVAEAFF
CDR3nt: TGTGCCAGCAGCCAAGCGGCAGGGGTTGCTGAAGCTTTCTTT
d_gene: -
v_gene: TRBV3-1/TRBV3-2
abundance: once
j_gene: TRBJ1-1

CDR3aa: CASSLDVAGNTQYF
CDR3nt: TGTGCCAGCAGCTTAGACGTCGCAGGAAATACGCAGTATTTT
d_gene: -
v_gene: TRBV5-4
abundance: -
j_gene: TRBJ2-3

CDR3aa: CASSLQGYEQYF
CDR3nt: TGTGCCAGCAGCTTACAGGGCTACGAGCAGTACTTC
d_gene: -
v_gene: TRBV11-2
abundance: -
j_gene: TRBJ2-7

CDR3aa: CASSPVGGASLIYGYTF
CDR3nt: TGTGCCAGCAGCCCGGTGGGGGGTGCCTCATTGATCTATGGCTACACCTTC
d_gene: -
v_gene: TRBV7-9
abundance: -
j_gene: TRBJ1-2

CDR3aa: CASSRSGLADERGKLFF
CDR3nt: TGTGCCAGCTCTCGATCGGGGTTAGCAGATGAGCGGGGAAAACTGTTTTTT
d_gene: -
v_gene: TRBV6-6
abundance: -
j_gene: TRBJ1-4

CDR3aa: CASSQDGKAGAYEQYF
CDR3nt: TGTGCCAGCAGCCAAGACGGAAAAGCGGGGGCCTACGAGCAGTACTTC
d_gene: TRBD2
v_gene: TRBV4-2
abundance: -
j_gene: TRBJ2-7

CDR3aa: CASSFQGAIYNEQFF
CDR3nt: TGTGCCAGCAGCTTCCAGGGGGCGATCTACAATGAGCAGTTCTTC
d_gene: TRBD1
v_gene: TRBV7-2
abundance: -
j_gene: TRBJ2-1

CDR3aa: CASSSAGQTSNQPQHF
CDR3nt: TGTGCCAGCAGTTCGGCCGGACAGACAAGCAATCAGCCCCAGCATTTT
d_gene: -
v_gene: TRBV27
abundance: -
j_gene: TRBJ1-5

CDR3aa: CAIVQYPDTQYF
CDR3nt: TGTGCCATCGTCCAGTATCCAGATACGCAGTATTTT
d_gene: -
v_gene: TRBV28
abundance: -
j_gene: TRBJ2-3

CDR3aa: CASRFSSYNEQFF
CDR3nt: TGTGCCAGCCGTTTTAGCTCCTACAATGAGCAGTTCTTC
d_gene: -
v_gene: TRBV2
abundance: -
j_gene: TRBJ2-1

CDR3aa: CATSDTAGGPSRTGELFF
CDR3nt: TGTGCCACCAGTGACACAGCGGGAGGCCCCTCGAGGACCGGGGAGCTGTTTTTT
d_gene: TRBD2
v_gene: TRBV24-1
abundance: -
j_gene: TRBJ2-2

CDR3aa: CASSPSGMGNEQYF
CDR3nt: TGCGCCAGCAGCCCTAGCGGGATGGGGAACGAGCAGTACTTC
d_gene: TRBD2
v_gene: TRBV5-1
abundance: -
j_gene: TRBJ2-7

CDR3aa: CASSYPRDNEQFF
CDR3nt: TGTGCCAGCAGCTACCCGAGGGACAATGAGCAGTTCTTC
d_gene: -
v_gene: TRBV28
abundance: -
j_gene: TRBJ2-1

CDR3aa: CSVLFSRTGKDTQYF
CDR3nt: TGCAGCGTTTTATTCAGTAGGACGGGGAAAGATACGCAGTATTTT
d_gene: -
v_gene: TRBV29-1
abundance: -
j_gene: TRBJ2-3

CDR3aa: CASSSSQGGTEAFF
CDR3nt: TGCGCCAGCAGCTCTTCTCAGGGTGGCACTGAAGCTTTCTTT
d_gene: -
v_gene: TRBV5-1
abundance: -
j_gene: TRBJ1-1

CDR3aa: CASSESLGVSGANVLTF
CDR3nt: TGTGCCAGCAGTGAATCCTTAGGGGTCTCTGGGGCCAACGTCCTGACTTTC
d_gene: -
v_gene: TRBV6-1
abundance: -
j_gene: TRBJ2-6

CDR3aa: CASSPGTGIYEQYF
CDR3nt: TGTGCCAGCAGCCCGGGGACAGGGATCTACGAGCAGTACTTC
d_gene: TRBD1
v_gene: TRBV11-2
abundance: -
j_gene: TRBJ2-7

CDR3aa: CASSPGLGTSGELFF
CDR3nt: TGTGCCAGCAGCCCAGGACTGGGTACCTCCGGGGAGCTGTTTTTT
d_gene: -
v_gene: TRBV5-5
abundance: -
j_gene: TRBJ2-2

CDR3aa: CASSESQGRGGYTF
CDR3nt: TGCGCCAGCAGTGAGAGTCAGGGGCGAGGTGGCTACACCTTC
d_gene: -
v_gene: TRBV10-2
abundance: -
j_gene: TRBJ1-2

CDR3aa: CASSQKVQGREQFF
CDR3nt: TGTGCCAGCAGCCAAAAGGTCCAGGGGCGGGAGCAGTTCTTC
d_gene: -
v_gene: TRBV4-2
abundance: -
j_gene: TRBJ2-1

CDR3aa: CASSNSEQTYEQYF
CDR3nt: TGTGCCAGTAGTAACTCCGAACAGACCTACGAGCAGTACTTC
d_gene: -
v_gene: TRBV19
abundance: -
j_gene: TRBJ2-7

CDR3aa: CASSPRSPRVGTGELFF
CDR3nt: TGTGCCAGCAGCCCACGTTCTCCCAGGGTGGGGACCGGGGAGCTGTTTTTT
d_gene: -
v_gene: TRBV7-2
abundance: -
j_gene: TRBJ2-2

CDR3aa: CASSYTLRGGYEQYF
CDR3nt: TGCGCCAGCAGCTACACTTTAAGGGGTGGCTACGAGCAGTACTTC
d_gene: -
v_gene: TRBV5-1
abundance: -
j_gene: TRBJ2-7

CDR3aa: CASSDTGGTEAFF
CDR3nt: TGTGCCAGCAGCGACACGGGGGGGACTGAAGCTTTCTTT
d_gene: -
v_gene: TRBV3-1/TRBV3-2
abundance: -
j_gene: TRBJ1-1

CDR3aa: CASSARLAGAGELFF
CDR3nt: TGTGCCAGCAGCGCCCGACTAGCGGGGGCCGGGGAGCTGTTTTTT
d_gene: TRBD2
v_gene: TRBV9
abundance: -
j_gene: TRBJ2-2

CDR3aa: CASSFGTSGGALINTQYF
CDR3nt: TGTGCCAGCAGCTTTGGGACTAGCGGGGGGGCCCTCATAAATACGCAGTATTTT
d_gene: TRBD2
v_gene: TRBV7-2
abundance: once
j_gene: TRBJ2-3

CDR3aa: CASSPTGAGTEKLFF
CDR3nt: TGTGCCAGCAGCCCAACAGGGGCAGGGACTGAAAAACTGTTTTTT
d_gene: TRBD1
v_gene: TRBV7-9
abundance: -
j_gene: TRBJ1-4

CDR3aa: CASSADTSGVSSYNEQFF
CDR3nt: TGTGCCAGCAGCGCCGATACTAGCGGGGTGAGCTCCTACAATGAGCAGTTCTTC
d_gene: TRBD2
v_gene: TRBV5-4
abundance: -
j_gene: TRBJ2-1

CDR3aa: CASSLDRATDTQYF
CDR3nt: TGTGCCAGCAGCTTAGACAGGGCAACAGATACGCAGTATTTT
d_gene: -
v_gene: TRBV7-2
abundance: once
j_gene: TRBJ2-3

CDR3aa: CASSRAGTGIGTEAFF
CDR3nt: TGTGCCAGCAGCCGAGCCGGGACAGGGATCGGCACTGAAGCTTTCTTT
d_gene: TRBD1
v_gene: TRBV3-1/TRBV3-2
abundance: -
j_gene: TRBJ1-1

CDR3aa: CASSLGTGSGYNEQFF
CDR3nt: TGTGCCAGCAGCTTAGGGACAGGGAGCGGCTACAATGAGCAGTTCTTC
d_gene: TRBD1
v_gene: TRBV7-9
abundance: -
j_gene: TRBJ2-1

CDR3aa: CASSQVQDTQYF
CDR3nt: TGCGCCAGCAGCCAAGTACAAGATACGCAGTATTTT
d_gene: -
v_gene: TRBV4-1
abundance: -
j_gene: TRBJ2-3

CDR3aa: CASSFLESILYEQYF
CDR3nt: TGTGCCAGCAGCTTCTTGGAGAGTATACTCTACGAGCAGTACTTC
d_gene: -
v_gene: TRBV6-2/TRBV6-3
abundance: -
j_gene: TRBJ2-7

CDR3aa: CASSLDRTYEQYF
CDR3nt: TGTGCCAGCAGCTTAGACAGGACCTACGAGCAGTACTTC
d_gene: -
v_gene: TRBV6-6
abundance: -
j_gene: TRBJ2-7

CDR3aa: CATSKDGRGDQPQHF
CDR3nt: TGTGCCACCAGCAAGGACGGGCGGGGGGATCAGCCCCAGCATTTT
d_gene: -
v_gene: TRBV15
abundance: -
j_gene: TRBJ1-5

CDR3aa: CSVQSRGSDYNEQFF
CDR3nt: TGCAGCGTTCAATCCCGCGGGAGTGACTATAATGAGCAGTTCTTC
d_gene: TRBD2
v_gene: TRBV29-1
abundance: -
j_gene: TRBJ2-1